The 24 T cell receptor beta chains below come from one sample, sequenced in a study of Ad26.COV2.S vaccination and SARS-CoV-2 variants. Specified treatment: roughly 19 received Ad26.COV2.S at low or high dose, single or two shots; 5 received placebo; per-sample allocation not given. Sampling took place 63 days after the first vaccine or placebo injection. TCRdb's copy holds only in-frame clones and misses some; the assay was immunoSEQ multiplex PCR. This sample yields some 520,000 clones, of which 70% to 90% are seen a single time; around 13% belongs to the top ten. The sequencing here drew on peripheral blood, taken in a trial of Ad26.COV2.S vaccine versus placebo. These TCRs come from a person aged 18 to 59 who received the Ad26.COV2.S COVID-19 vaccine or a placebo.

The chain links TRBV6-5 to TRBJ1-1, with 7 bases that match TRBD1. From germline, CDR1 is MNHEY and CDR2 SVGAGI. This CDR3 comprises 13 residues. The J segment lost 5 bases and the V segment lost 6 bases, leaving 6 bases of the junction unmatched. The CDR3 coding sequence is TGTGCCAGCAGGACGGGACAGTTGACTGAAGCTTTCTTT. Translating it yields CASRTGQLTEAFF.

This clone was seen a handful of times. The chain links TRBV28 to TRBJ2-1; 7 bases are a match to TRBD2. Unmatched junction bases numbered 8, after V lost 6 bases and J lost 0 bases. Looked up from germline, CDR1 is MDHEN and CDR2 is SYDVKM. This CDR3 region has 16 residues. The CDR3 protein is CASRRSGFSSYNEQFF. The CDR3 DNA follows: TGTGCCAGCAGACGTAGCGGGTTTAGCTCCTACAATGAGCAGTTCTTC. Filled out from reference TRBV28 and TRBJ2-1, the complete variable domain reads DVKVTQSSRYLVKRTGEKVFLECVQDMDHENMFWYRQDPGLGLRLIYFSYDVKMKEKGDIPEGYSVSREKKERFSLILESASTNQTSMYLCASRRSGFSSYNEQFFGPGTRLTVL.

The J gene is TRBJ2-1, the V gene TRBV13; 10 bases align to TRBD2. The CDR3 loop spans 15 amino acids. V lost 6 bases, J lost 5 bases, and 7 bases stayed unmatched. Germline assignment: CDR1 PRHDT and CDR2 FYEKMQ (reference sequence). The CDR3 DNA reads as TGTGCCAGCAGATTTAGACTAGCGGGCCACAATGAGCAGTTCTTC. It specifies CASRFRLAGHNEQFF.

The table lists this clone with a count of one. The gene calls are TRBV5-4 and TRBJ1-5, with no clear D. Germline CDR1 is SGHNT and CDR2 is YYREEE (reference sequence). V dropped 4 bases and J dropped 5 bases, with 10 bases sitting between them. The CDR3 spans 13 residues. CDR3 sequence (DNA): TGTGCCAGCAGCCGTGGGCCGGATCAGCCCCAGCATTTT. It codes for CASSRGPDQPQHF.

This sequence joins TRBV6-5 and TRBJ2-7; D assignment may be TRBD1 or TRBD2 (5 bases each). Trimming removed 6 bases from V and 0 bases from J, with 12 bases in between. Germline lookup yields CDR1 MNHEY and CDR2 SVGAGI. This CDR3 region has 14 residues. CDR3 bases: TGTGCCAGCAGCCCGTGGGGGAGCTCCTACGAGCAGTACTTC. This sequence encodes CASSPWGSSYEQYF.

The V and J genes are TRBV12-3 or TRBV12-4 and TRBJ1-4; D uncertain. V lost 3 bases and J 9 bases, leaving 8 bases between the germline ends. The CDR3 contains 12 residues. The CDR3 region is CASSFSEKKLFF. The CDR3, as DNA: TGTGCCAGCAGTTTTTCCGAGAAAAAACTGTTTTTT.

The CDR3 loop is CASSPLTGGEQYF. The CDR3 DNA reads TGTGCCAGCAGCCCCCTGACAGGGGGAGAGCAGTACTTC. The chain has TRBV7-3 and TRBJ2-7; 9 positions agree with TRBD1. CDR1 is SGHTA, CDR2 FQGTGA, per germline. This CDR3 region has 13 residues. Losses at the gene ends were 5 bases for V and 7 bases for J; bases not matched to a gene: 6.

The rearrangement links TRBV11-2 to TRBJ2-7; no clear D gene. The V end lost 3 bases, the J end lost 0 bases, and 12 bases lay between the germline ends. CDR1 and CDR2 from the germline V gene are SGHAT and FQNNGV. This CDR3 region has 15 residues. The CDR3 here is CASSFSGGGSYEQYF. The CDR3 DNA sequence: TGTGCCAGCAGCTTCTCTGGCGGTGGCTCCTACGAGCAGTACTTC.

The chain recombines TRBV18 with TRBJ2-3; 7 bases line up with TRBD1. V was clipped by 6 bases and J by 8 bases; unmatched bases: 8. CDR3 size: 13 residues. Germline CDR1 reads KGHSH; CDR2 reads LQKENI. CDR3 sequence (DNA): TGTGCCAGCTCTCCCCAACAGGGGCCTACGCAGTATTTT. Its protein is CASSPQQGPTQYF.

Written as DNA, the CDR3 is TGTGCCAGTAGAGAACCGGGACTTCGGAACACTGAAGCTTTCTTT. Protein product: CASREPGLRNTEAFF. This chain links TRBV19 with TRBJ1-1, with D possibly being TRBD1 (5 bases). V lost 6 bases to trimming and J lost 1 base, with 15 bases between them. Germline V lookup: CDR1 LNHDA, CDR2 SQIVND (reference sequence). This CDR3 has 15 residues.

V usage is TRBV28 and J usage is TRBJ1-5; the D is unclear. The germline V gene has CDR1 MDHEN and CDR2 SYDVKM. V lost 3 bases and J 3 bases, leaving 18 bases between the germline ends. The CDR3 consists of 17 residues. The CDR3 sequence is CASSFFGGGGLNQPQHF. In nucleotides, the CDR3 is TGTGCCAGCAGTTTTTTCGGCGGAGGAGGCCTCAATCAGCCCCAGCATTTT.

The chain employs TRBV18 and TRBJ2-2, with a tentative D call TRBD1 (5 bases). Germline loops: CDR1 KGHSH, CDR2 LQKENI. The CDR3 runs to 18 residues. The V gene lost 0 bases and the J gene lost 0 bases, with 14 bases spanning the gap. This CDR3 is CASSPPSGAEPNTGELFF. The CDR3 nucleotides read TGTGCCAGCTCACCACCCAGTGGGGCGGAACCGAACACCGGGGAGCTGTTTTTT.

CDR3 nucleotides: TGTGCCAGCAGTTTACTGGCGGGAGGGGGCTCCTACAATGAGCAGTTCTTC. This codes for CASSLLAGGGSYNEQFF. The V call is TRBV28, the J call TRBJ2-1; TRBD2 matches at 9 bases. Germline assignment: CDR1 MDHEN and CDR2 SYDVKM. V lost 2 bases and J lost 0; bases outside the gene matches: 5. CDR3 length: 17 amino acids.

This clone was seen a single time. The chain carries TRBV28 and TRBJ2-3; 7 bases map to TRBD1. In germline, CDR1 is MDHEN, CDR2 SYDVKM. The CDR3 runs 13 residues. Losses at the gene ends were 4 bases for V and 5 bases for J; bases not matched to a gene: 3. This CDR3 is CASSSGGRDTQYF. The CDR3 DNA is TGTGCCAGCAGTTCAGGGGGTCGAGATACGCAGTATTTT.

This chain joins TRBV28 and TRBJ1-2, with 8 bases fitting TRBD1. The CDR3 is 12 residues long. V lost 5 bases to trimming and J lost 13 bases; unmatched junction nucleotides: 9. Germline CDR1 and CDR2: MDHEN and SYDVKM. CDR3 sequence: CASSPGTGRSTF. The CDR3 coding sequence is TGTGCCAGCAGTCCTGGGACAGGACGCTCCACCTTC.

This clone was observed once. The chain uses TRBV19 and TRBJ1-5, with D perhaps TRBD1 (5 bases). The germline CDR1 and CDR2 sequences are LNHDA and SQIVND (reference sequence). The V end lost 4 bases, the J end lost 4 bases, and 11 bases lay between the germline ends. CDR3 length: 14 residues. CDR3 sequence reads: CASSTSGQNQPQHF. The CDR3 DNA is TGTGCCAGTAGTACCTCGGGGCAGAATCAGCCCCAGCATTTT.

This clone has more than one count but fewer than ten. This rearrangement joins TRBV15 to TRBJ2-3; TRBD2 agrees at 10 bases. The junction had 9 bases not matched to a gene; V was cut back by 8 bases and J by 4 bases. This CDR3 spans 15 amino acids. The germline V gene encodes CDR1 LNHNV and CDR2 YYDKDF (reference sequence). The CDR3 protein is CATSSGTSDPDTQYF. Written as DNA, the CDR3 is TGTGCCACCTCCTCGGGGACTAGCGACCCAGATACGCAGTATTTT.

The chain couples TRBV11-3 to TRBJ2-7; no clear D gene. The CDR3 spans 13 residues. Germline loops: CDR1 SGHNT, CDR2 YENEEA. The ends were cut back, 4 bases at V and 3 bases at J, with 10 bases in the middle. In DNA form, the CDR3 reads TGTGCCAGCAGCTCTGGAACATTCTACGAGCAGTACTTC. It translates to CASSSGTFYEQYF.

This clone was detected once. V gene TRBV19 combines with J gene TRBJ1-1, with D perhaps matching TRBD1 (5 bases). This CDR3 has 14 residues. The germline V gene has CDR1 LNHDA and CDR2 SQIVND (reference sequence). V was pared by 10 bases and J by 3 bases, with 18 bases between. The CDR3 loop is CATRPGHPDTEAFF. The DNA for the CDR3 is TGTGCCACAAGACCTGGACACCCAGACACTGAAGCTTTCTTT.

This chain uses TRBV28 with TRBJ2-2, with 8 bases lining up with TRBD1. With 5 bases clipped from V and 8 bases from J, the junction kept 13 bases outside the gene matches. The CDR3 runs 16 residues. CDR1 MDHEN and CDR2 SYDVKM come from the germline V gene. The CDR3 DNA reads TGTGCCAGCAGTGCCTGGACAGGGCTGGGACCTGGGGAGCTGTTTTTT. Translation gives CASSAWTGLGPGELFF. The whole variable domain, filled in from reference TRBV28 and TRBJ2-2, reads DVKVTQSSRYLVKRTGEKVFLECVQDMDHENMFWYRQDPGLGLRLIYFSYDVKMKEKGDIPEGYSVSREKKERFSLILESASTNQTSMYLCASSAWTGLGPGELFFGEGSRLTVL.

This clone has just one count. This chain joins TRBV5-1 and TRBJ1-2; 8 nucleotides align to TRBD1. The trim removed 4 bases at V and 13 bases at J, leaving 18 bases unmatched. CDR1 is SGHRS, CDR2 YFSETQ, per germline. This CDR3 is 15 amino acids long. The CDR3 DNA is TGCGCCAGCAGCGCTATACGGAGTACAGGGGGGACTATCACCTTC. Its protein is CASSAIRSTGGTITF.

The rearrangement links TRBV5-1 to TRBJ2-3; 14 positions match TRBD2. CDR1 and CDR2 (germline): SGHRS, YFSETQ. V gave up 3 bases and J gave up 0 bases; unmatched junction bases: 3. CDR3 size: 17 residues. The CDR3 DNA sequence: TGCGCCAGCAGCTCGGGACTAGCGGGAGTGAGCACAGATACGCAGTATTTT. Protein sequence: CASSSGLAGVSTDTQYF.

V usage is TRBV20-1 and J usage is TRBJ2-5, with D perhaps TRBD1 or TRBD2 (5 bases each). V was clipped by 6 bases and J by 5 bases, with 25 bases between them. This CDR3 has 16 amino acids. Germline V lookup: CDR1 DFQATT, CDR2 SNEGSKA (reference sequence). The CDR3 DNA reads as TGCAGTGCCAGTAGGTTCGGGACGCCGGTTCGGGAGACCCAGTACTTC. This encodes CSASRFGTPVRETQYF.

In regard to this clone: Other DNA sequences in the same sample also yield this CDR3. This chain joins TRBV7-2 and TRBJ2-3; D is uncertain. The V end was cut by 5 bases, the J end by 2 bases, with 5 bases between. The CDR3 has 12 amino acids. Germline V gene data show CDR1 as SGHTA and CDR2 as FQGNSA. In DNA form, the CDR3 reads TGTGCCAGCAGCCCAACCACAGATACGCAGTATTTT. It translates to CASSPTTDTQYF.